A single T cell receptor beta chain is shown here with its context. Antigen: not known. The record originates from a study of blood T cells in healthy people across ages. Study findings and constraints: For the donors, CMV status was unknown and possibly confounded expanded clonotype changes. Estimated diversity that came from one million T cells was considered an underestimate.

The second PCR ran about 6 to 11 cycles with a sample-barcoded 5' primer and J-beta primers. TCRdb re-derived calls from the 5' RACE reads in MiXCR, one entry per CDR3 protein. The sample has some 690,000 distinct CDR3 sequences; over 20% are singletons. Trimming cost V 4 bases and J 1 base, with 10 bases left between them. Germline CDR1 reads SQVTM; CDR2 reads ANQGSEA. This CDR3 is built from 13 residues. The rearrangement joins TRBV29-1 to TRBJ1-1; D is ambiguous. Sample: blood. This clonotype was sampled from a man in his 70s in good health. CDR3 nucleotides: TGCAGCGTTGGTGGCAGCCCGAACACTGAAGCTTTCTTT. Translation: CSVGGSPNTEAFF.